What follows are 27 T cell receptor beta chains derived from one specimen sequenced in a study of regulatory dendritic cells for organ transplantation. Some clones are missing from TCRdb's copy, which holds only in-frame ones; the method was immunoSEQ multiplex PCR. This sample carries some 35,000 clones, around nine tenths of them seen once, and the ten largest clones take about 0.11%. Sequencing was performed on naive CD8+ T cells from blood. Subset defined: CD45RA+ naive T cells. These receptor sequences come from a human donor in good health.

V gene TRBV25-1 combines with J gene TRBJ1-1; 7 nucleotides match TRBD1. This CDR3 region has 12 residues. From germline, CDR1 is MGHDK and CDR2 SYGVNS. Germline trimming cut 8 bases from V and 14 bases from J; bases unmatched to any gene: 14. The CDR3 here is CASLMGRQGLFF. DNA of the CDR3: TGTGCCAGCCTCATGGGGCGACAGGGCTTGTTCTTT.

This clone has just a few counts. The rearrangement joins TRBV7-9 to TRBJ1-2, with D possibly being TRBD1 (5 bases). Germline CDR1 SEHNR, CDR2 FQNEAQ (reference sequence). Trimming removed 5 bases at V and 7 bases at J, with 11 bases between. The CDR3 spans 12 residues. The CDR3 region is CASSPGGGGYTF. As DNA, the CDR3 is TGTGCCAGCAGCCCGGGCGGGGGTGGCTACACCTTC.

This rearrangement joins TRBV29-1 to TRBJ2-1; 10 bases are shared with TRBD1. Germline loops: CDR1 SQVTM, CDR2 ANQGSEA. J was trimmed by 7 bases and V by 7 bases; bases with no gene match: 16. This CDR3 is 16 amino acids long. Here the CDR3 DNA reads TGCAGCGACAGCTTCCCCTCGGGACAGGGGAAGAATGAGCAGTTCTTC. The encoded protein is CSDSFPSGQGKNEQFF.

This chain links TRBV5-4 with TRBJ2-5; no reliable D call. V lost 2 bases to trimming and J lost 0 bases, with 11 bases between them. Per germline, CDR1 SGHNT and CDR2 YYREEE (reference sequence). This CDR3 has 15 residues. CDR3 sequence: CASSLVPGYQETQYF. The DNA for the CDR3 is TGTGCCAGCAGCTTAGTCCCGGGTTACCAAGAGACCCAGTACTTC.

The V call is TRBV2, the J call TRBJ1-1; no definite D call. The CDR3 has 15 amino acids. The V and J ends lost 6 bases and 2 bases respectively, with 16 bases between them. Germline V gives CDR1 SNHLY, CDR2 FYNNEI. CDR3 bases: TGTGCCAGCAGGACCTATCGGGGAGCAAACACTGAAGCTTTCTTT. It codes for CASRTYRGANTEAFF. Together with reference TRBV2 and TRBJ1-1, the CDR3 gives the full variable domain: EPEVTQTPSHQVTQMGQEVILRCVPISNHLYFYWYRQILGQKVEFLVSFYNNEISEKSEIFDDQFSVERPDGSNFTLKIRSTKLEDSAMYFCASRTYRGANTEAFFGQGTRLTVV.

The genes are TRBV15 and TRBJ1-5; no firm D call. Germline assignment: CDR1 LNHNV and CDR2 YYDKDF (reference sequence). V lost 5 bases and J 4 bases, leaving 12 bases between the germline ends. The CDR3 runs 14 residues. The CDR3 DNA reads TGTGCCACCAGCCTTAAACAAGGAAATCAGCCCCAGCATTTT. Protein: CATSLKQGNQPQHF.

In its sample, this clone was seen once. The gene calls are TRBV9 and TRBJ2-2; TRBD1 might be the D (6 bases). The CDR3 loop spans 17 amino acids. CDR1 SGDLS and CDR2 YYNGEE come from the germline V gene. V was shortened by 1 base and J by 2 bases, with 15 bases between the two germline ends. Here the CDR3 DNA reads TGTGCCAGCAGCGTACGGACAGACAAATTAAACACCGGGGAGCTGTTTTTT. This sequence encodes CASSVRTDKLNTGELFF.

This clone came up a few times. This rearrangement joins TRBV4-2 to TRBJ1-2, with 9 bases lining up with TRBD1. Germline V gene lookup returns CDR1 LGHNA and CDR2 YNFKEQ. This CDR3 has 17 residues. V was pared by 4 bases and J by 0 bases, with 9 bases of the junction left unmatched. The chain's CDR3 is CASSLNAGQGANYGYTF. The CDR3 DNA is TGTGCCAGCAGCCTCAACGCGGGACAGGGAGCTAACTATGGCTACACCTTC.

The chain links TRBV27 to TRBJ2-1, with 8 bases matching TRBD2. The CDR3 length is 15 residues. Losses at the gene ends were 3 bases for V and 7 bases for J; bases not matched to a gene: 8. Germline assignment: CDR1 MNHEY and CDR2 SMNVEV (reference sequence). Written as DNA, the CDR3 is TGTGCCAGCAGTTTCTTAACGGGAGGGCCAAATGAGCAGTTCTTC. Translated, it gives CASSFLTGGPNEQFF.

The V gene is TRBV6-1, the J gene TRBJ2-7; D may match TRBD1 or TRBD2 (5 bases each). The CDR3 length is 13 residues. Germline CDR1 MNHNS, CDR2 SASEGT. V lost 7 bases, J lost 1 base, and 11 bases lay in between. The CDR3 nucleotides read TGTGCCAGCATTACTTGGGGGTCCTACGAGCAGTACTTC. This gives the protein CASITWGSYEQYF.

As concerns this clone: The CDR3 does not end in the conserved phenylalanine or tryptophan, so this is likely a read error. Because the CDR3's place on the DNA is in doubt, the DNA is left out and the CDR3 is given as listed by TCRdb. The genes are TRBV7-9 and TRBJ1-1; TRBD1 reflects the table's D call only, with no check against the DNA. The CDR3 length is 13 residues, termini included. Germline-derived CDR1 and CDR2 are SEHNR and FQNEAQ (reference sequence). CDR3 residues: CASSLPGQVVLYE.

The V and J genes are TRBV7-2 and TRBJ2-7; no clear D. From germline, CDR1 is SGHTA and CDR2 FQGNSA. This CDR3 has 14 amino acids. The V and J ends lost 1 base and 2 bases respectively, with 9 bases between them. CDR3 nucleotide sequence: TGTGCCAGCAGCTTAGGACTCTCTCCCTACGAGCAGTACTTC. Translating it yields CASSLGLSPYEQYF.

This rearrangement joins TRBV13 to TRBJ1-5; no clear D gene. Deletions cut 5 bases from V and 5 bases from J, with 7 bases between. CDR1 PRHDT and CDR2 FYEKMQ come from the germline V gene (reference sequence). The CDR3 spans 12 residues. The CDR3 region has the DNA TGTGCCAGCAGCCTAGCAGATCAGCCCCAGCATTTT. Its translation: CASSLADQPQHF.

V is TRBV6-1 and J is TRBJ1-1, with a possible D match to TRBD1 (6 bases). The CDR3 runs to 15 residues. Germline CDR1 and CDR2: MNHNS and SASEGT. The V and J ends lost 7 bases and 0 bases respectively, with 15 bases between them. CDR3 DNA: TGTGCCAGCATTACCTACAGGGCCTTGAACACTGAAGCTTTCTTT. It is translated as CASITYRALNTEAFF.

The CDR3 protein is CASSHLDRGYIQYF. In DNA, the CDR3 is TGTGCCAGCAGCCATTTGGACAGGGGGTACATTCAGTACTTC. V gene TRBV7-9 combines with J gene TRBJ2-4; 10 bases map to TRBD1. This CDR3 has 14 residues. Germline V gene data show CDR1 as SEHNR and CDR2 as FQNEAQ (reference sequence). V lost 5 bases and J lost 8; bases outside the gene matches: 6.

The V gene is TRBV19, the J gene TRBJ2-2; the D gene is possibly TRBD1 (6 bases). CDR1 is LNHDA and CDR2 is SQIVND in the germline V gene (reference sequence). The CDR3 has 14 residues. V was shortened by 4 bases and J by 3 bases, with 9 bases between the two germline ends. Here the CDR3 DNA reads TGTGCCAGTAGTACCACAGGGTACACCGGGGAGCTGTTTTTT. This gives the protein CASSTTGYTGELFF.

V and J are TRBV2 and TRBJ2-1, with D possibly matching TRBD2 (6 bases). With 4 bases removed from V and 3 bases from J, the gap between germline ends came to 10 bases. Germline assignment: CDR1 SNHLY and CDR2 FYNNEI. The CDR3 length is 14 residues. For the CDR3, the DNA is TGTGCCAGCAGTGGGCTAGCGAGCTACAATGAGCAGTTCTTC. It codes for CASSGLASYNEQFF.

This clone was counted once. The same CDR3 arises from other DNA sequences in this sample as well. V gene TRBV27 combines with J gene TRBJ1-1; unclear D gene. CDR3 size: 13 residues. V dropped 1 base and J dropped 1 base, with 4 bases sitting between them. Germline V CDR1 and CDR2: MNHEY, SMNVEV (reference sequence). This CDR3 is CASSLFANTEAFF. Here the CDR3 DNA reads TGTGCCAGCAGTTTATTCGCGAACACTGAAGCTTTCTTT.

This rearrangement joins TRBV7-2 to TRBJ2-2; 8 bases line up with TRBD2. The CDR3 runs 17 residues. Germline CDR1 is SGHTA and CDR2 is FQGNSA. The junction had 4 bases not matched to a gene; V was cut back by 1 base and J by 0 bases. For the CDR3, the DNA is TGTGCCAGCAGCTTAGGGATAGCGGGACCGAACACCGGGGAGCTGTTTTTT. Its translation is CASSLGIAGPNTGELFF.

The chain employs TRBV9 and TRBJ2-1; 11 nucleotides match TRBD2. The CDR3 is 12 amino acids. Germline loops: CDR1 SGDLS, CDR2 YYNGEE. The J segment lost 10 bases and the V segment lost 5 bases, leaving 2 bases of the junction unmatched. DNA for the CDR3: TGTGCCAGCAGTCTAGCGGGAGGCGAGCAGTTCTTC. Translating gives CASSLAGGEQFF.

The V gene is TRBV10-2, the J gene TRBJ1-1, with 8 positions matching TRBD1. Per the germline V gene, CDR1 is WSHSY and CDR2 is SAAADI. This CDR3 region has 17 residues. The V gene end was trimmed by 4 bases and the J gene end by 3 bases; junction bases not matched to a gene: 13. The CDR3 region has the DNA TGCGCCAGCAGTGGTGATGGGCAGGGGGCGTCGGACACTGAAGCTTTCTTT. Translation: CASSGDGQGASDTEAFF.

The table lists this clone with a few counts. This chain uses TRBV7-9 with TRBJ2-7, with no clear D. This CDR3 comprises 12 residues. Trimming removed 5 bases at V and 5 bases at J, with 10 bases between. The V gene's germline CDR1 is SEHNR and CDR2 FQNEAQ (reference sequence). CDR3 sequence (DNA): TGTGCCAGCAGCCCAGGTAACGACGAGCAGTACTTC. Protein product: CASSPGNDEQYF.

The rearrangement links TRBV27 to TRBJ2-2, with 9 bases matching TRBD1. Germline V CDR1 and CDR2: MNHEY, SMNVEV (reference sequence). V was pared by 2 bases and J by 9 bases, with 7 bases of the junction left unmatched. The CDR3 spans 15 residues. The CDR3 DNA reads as TGTGCCAGCAGTTTACGAGGGACAGGGTGGCGGGAGCTGTTTTTT. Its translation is CASSLRGTGWRELFF.

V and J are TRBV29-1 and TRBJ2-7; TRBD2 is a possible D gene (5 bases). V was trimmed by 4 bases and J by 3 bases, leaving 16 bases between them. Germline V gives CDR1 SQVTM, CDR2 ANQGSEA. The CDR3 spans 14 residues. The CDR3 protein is CSVAAVGSGYEQYF. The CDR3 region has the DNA TGCAGCGTTGCGGCCGTGGGGAGCGGCTACGAGCAGTACTTC.

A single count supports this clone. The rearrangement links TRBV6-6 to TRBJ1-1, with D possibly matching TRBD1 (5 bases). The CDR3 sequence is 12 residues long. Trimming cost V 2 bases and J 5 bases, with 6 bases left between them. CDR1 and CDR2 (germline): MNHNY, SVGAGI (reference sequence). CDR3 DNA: TGTGCCAGCAGTTACGGGGGGACTGAAGCTTTCTTT. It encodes CASSYGGTEAFF.

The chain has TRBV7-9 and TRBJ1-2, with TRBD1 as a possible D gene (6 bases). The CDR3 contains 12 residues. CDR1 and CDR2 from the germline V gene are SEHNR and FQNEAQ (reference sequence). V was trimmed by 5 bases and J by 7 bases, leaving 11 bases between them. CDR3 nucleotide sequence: TGTGCCAGCAGCCCTACAGGGAGTGGCTACACCTTC. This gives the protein CASSPTGSGYTF.

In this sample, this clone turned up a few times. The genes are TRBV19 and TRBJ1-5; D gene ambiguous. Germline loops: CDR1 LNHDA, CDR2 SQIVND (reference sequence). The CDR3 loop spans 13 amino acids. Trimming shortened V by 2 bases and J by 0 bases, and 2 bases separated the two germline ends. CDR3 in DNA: TGTGCCAGTAGTATAAGTAGCAATCAGCCCCAGCATTTT. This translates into CASSISSNQPQHF.